This entry lists 18 T cell receptor beta chains sequenced from one sample in a study of blood T cell repertoires in COVID-19. Here immunoSEQ multiplex PCR was the method, and the copy in TCRdb shows in-frame clones only, minus some. The sample has 300,000 or so clones, roughly 90% seen once; the top ten hold less than 3.5%. Sequenced input: PBMCs or T cells enriched from blood (not recorded which). The origin of the receptors is a woman between 50 and 59 years old who had been exposed to COVID-19.

J is TRBJ2-2 and V is TRBV2; 7 bases fit TRBD2. The germline gives CDR1 SNHLY, CDR2 FYNNEI. Germline trimming cut 8 bases from V and 1 base from J; bases unmatched to any gene: 4. The CDR3 consists of 14 residues. The CDR3 coding sequence is TGTGCCAGCGTAGAGCGGGAGAACACCGGGGAGCTGTTTTTT. It is translated as CASVERENTGELFF.

V usage is TRBV19 and J usage is TRBJ2-1; D is undetermined. V was clipped by 3 bases and J by 2 bases, with 5 bases between them. The CDR3 is made up of 13 amino acids. Germline-derived CDR1 and CDR2 are LNHDA and SQIVND (reference sequence). The CDR3 sequence: CASSMAPYNEQFF. The CDR3 DNA follows: TGTGCCAGTAGTATGGCTCCCTACAATGAGCAGTTCTTC.

V usage is TRBV2 and J usage is TRBJ1-1; D not resolved. The CDR3 has 14 residues. Trimming took 7 bases from V and 0 from J, leaving 12 bases between them. The germline V gene encodes CDR1 SNHLY and CDR2 FYNNEI. The CDR3 DNA sequence: TGTGCCAGCAAGAAAGAGTCTATGAACACTGAAGCTTTCTTT. As protein: CASKKESMNTEAFF.

The V and J genes are TRBV28 and TRBJ1-4, with TRBD1 matching 7 bases. The CDR3 has 19 amino acids. Looked up from germline, CDR1 is MDHEN and CDR2 is SYDVKM. V shed 2 bases, J shed 0 bases, and the junction held 12 bases outside the gene matches. In DNA form, the CDR3 reads TGTGCCAGCAGTTTACCAAGGGACAGACCGGGAACAACTAATGAAAAACTGTTTTTT. This encodes CASSLPRDRPGTTNEKLFF.

This clone was picked up one time. The chain couples TRBV6-1 to TRBJ2-5, with 8 bases identical to TRBD1. V gave up 1 base and J gave up 3 bases; unmatched junction bases: 7. The CDR3 is 16 residues long. CDR1 MNHNS and CDR2 SASEGT come from the germline V gene. The CDR3 region has the DNA TGTGCCAGCAGTGAAGGGACAGGGCCCTCTAAAGAGACCCAGTACTTC. Protein: CASSEGTGPSKETQYF.

This chain links TRBV29-1 with TRBJ2-7; D ambiguous. In germline, CDR1 is SQVTM, CDR2 ANQGSEA. The CDR3 has 13 amino acids. V was shortened by 4 bases and J by 1 base, with 11 bases between the two germline ends. CDR3 DNA sequence: TGCAGCGTTGTGAGGCCCGGTTCCTACGAGCAGTACTTC. This codes for CSVVRPGSYEQYF.

This rearrangement joins TRBV14 to TRBJ1-2; D ambiguous. Germline V gene lookup returns CDR1 SGHDN and CDR2 FVKESK. The CDR3 sequence is 15 residues long. The V end was cut by 4 bases, the J end by 4 bases, with 16 bases between. The CDR3 loop reads CASSPFGTVSYGYTF. CDR3 nucleotide sequence: TGTGCCAGCAGCCCCTTCGGTACGGTTTCCTATGGCTACACCTTC.

Remarks on this clone: Distinct nucleotide sequences in the sample also encode this CDR3. V and J are TRBV5-4 and TRBJ2-5, with a weak D call TRBD1 (5 bases). Germline-derived CDR1 and CDR2 are SGHNT and YYREEE (reference sequence). The CDR3 covers 14 residues. The V end lost 0 bases, the J end lost 2 bases, and 8 bases lay between the germline ends. CDR3 bases: TGTGCCAGCAGCTTGGCTGACAGTCAAGAGACCCAGTACTTC. This gives the protein CASSLADSQETQYF. Variable domain in full (rest from reference TRBV5-4 and TRBJ2-5): ETGVTQSPTHLIKTRGQQVTLRCSSQSGHNTVSWYQQALGQGPQFIFQYYREEENGRGNFPPRFSGLQFPNYSSELNVNALELDDSALYLCASSLADSQETQYFGPGTRLLVL.

This sequence joins TRBV7-2 and TRBJ2-7; 9 nucleotides align to TRBD1. Germline V gives CDR1 SGHTA, CDR2 FQGNSA. The CDR3 has 14 residues. The ends lost 3 bases at V and 3 bases at J; junction bases unmatched: 3. DNA for the CDR3: TGTGCCAGCAGCTTTACAGGGGGCGTCTACGAGCAGTACTTC. This sequence encodes CASSFTGGVYEQYF.

CDR3 DNA: TGTGCCAGCAGCGGCGGTTCAGGGGCTCCCTACGAGCAGTACTTC. The encoded protein is CASSGGSGAPYEQYF. The gene calls are TRBV3-1 (or the pseudogene TRBV3-2) and TRBJ2-7, with D perhaps TRBD1 (6 bases). There are 15 residues in the CDR3. Looked up from germline, CDR1 is LGHDT and CDR2 is YNNKEL (reference sequence). Trimming shortened V by 5 bases and J by 2 bases, and 16 bases separated the two germline ends.

The sample holds a few counts of this clone. This rearrangement joins TRBV5-1 to TRBJ1-5, with 9 bases identical to TRBD1. The junction had 3 bases not matched to a gene; V was cut back by 5 bases and J by 3 bases. This CDR3 spans 14 amino acids. CDR1 is SGHRS and CDR2 is YFSETQ in the germline V gene. CDR3 loop: CASRQGADNQPQHF. In DNA form, the CDR3 reads TGCGCCAGCAGACAGGGGGCGGACAATCAGCCCCAGCATTTT.

The chain has TRBV5-4 and TRBJ2-2, with TRBD1 matching 7 bases. Germline V gene data show CDR1 as SGHNT and CDR2 as YYREEE (reference sequence). The V gene end was trimmed by 3 bases and the J gene end by 3 bases; junction bases not matched to a gene: 11. The CDR3 has 17 residues. The CDR3 loop reads CASSSPLQGRDTGELFF. The CDR3 DNA reads as TGTGCCAGCAGCTCGCCCTTACAGGGGAGAGACACCGGGGAGCTGTTTTTT. Variable domain in full (rest from reference TRBV5-4 and TRBJ2-2): ETGVTQSPTHLIKTRGQQVTLRCSSQSGHNTVSWYQQALGQGPQFIFQYYREEENGRGNFPPRFSGLQFPNYSSELNVNALELDDSALYLCASSSPLQGRDTGELFFGEGSRLTVL.

The chain couples TRBV10-3 to TRBJ2-5, with D maybe TRBD1 (5 bases). Looked up from germline, CDR1 is ENHRY and CDR2 is SYGVKD. This CDR3 has 13 amino acids. V lost 4 bases to trimming and J lost 4 bases, with 10 bases between them. Here the CDR3 reads CAISGREGETQYF. CDR3 nucleotides: TGTGCCATCAGTGGCAGGGAAGGAGAGACCCAGTACTTC.

V is TRBV19 and J is TRBJ2-2; 7 nucleotides line up with TRBD2. The CDR3 runs 15 residues. Germline loops: CDR1 LNHDA, CDR2 SQIVND (reference sequence). Germline trimming cut 9 bases from V and 3 bases from J; bases unmatched to any gene: 10. CDR3 region: CASLIGGGHTGELFF. The DNA of the CDR3 is TGTGCCAGCCTGATCGGCGGGGGACACACCGGGGAGCTGTTTTTT. The whole variable domain, filled in from reference TRBV19 and TRBJ2-2, reads DGGITQSPKYLFRKEGQNVTLSCEQNLNHDAMYWYRQDPGQGLRLIYYSQIVNDFQKGDIAEGYSVSREKKESFPLTVTSAQKNPTAFYLCASLIGGGHTGELFFGEGSRLTVL.

On this clone: Other DNA sequences within the sample encode an identical CDR3. This chain connects TRBV28 to TRBJ1-5; 7 bases agree with TRBD1. The CDR3 has 14 amino acids. V was clipped by 3 bases and J by 7 bases; unmatched bases: 6. The germline CDR1 and CDR2 sequences are MDHEN and SYDVKM. In DNA form, the CDR3 reads TGTGCCAGCAGTTTCAGACAGGGAGGCCAGCCCCAGCATTTT. It codes for CASSFRQGGQPQHF.

The chain has TRBV7-2 and TRBJ1-5; perhaps TRBD1 as D (5 bases). The germline V gene has CDR1 SGHTA and CDR2 FQGNSA. This CDR3 region has 13 residues. V was shortened by 1 base and J by 6 bases, with 7 bases between the two germline ends. CDR3 loop: CASSLGRGQPQHF. For the CDR3, the DNA is TGTGCCAGCAGCTTAGGGAGGGGTCAGCCCCAGCATTTT. The full variable domain, in which reference TRBV7-2 and TRBJ1-5 provide the parts outside the CDR3, is GAGVSQSPSNKVTEKGKDVELRCDPISGHTALYWYRQSLGQGLEFLIYFQGNSAPDKSGLPSDRFSAERTGGSVSTLTIQRTQQEDSAVYLCASSLGRGQPQHFGDGTRLSIL.

The gene calls are TRBV3-1 (or the pseudogene TRBV3-2) and TRBJ2-5; 8 bases line up with TRBD1. V lost 2 bases, J lost 5 bases, and 10 bases stayed unmatched. The CDR3 has 16 residues. From germline, CDR1 is LGHDT and CDR2 YNNKEL (reference sequence). CDR3 loop: CASSQRQGQERETQYF. CDR3 sequence (DNA): TGTGCCAGCAGCCAACGACAGGGGCAAGAACGGGAGACCCAGTACTTC.

This chain joins TRBV9 and TRBJ2-3; D possibly corresponds to TRBD2 (6 bases). CDR1 SGDLS and CDR2 YYNGEE come from the germline V gene. Trimming shortened V by 3 bases and J by 2 bases, and 16 bases separated the two germline ends. The CDR3 runs to 16 residues. CDR3 loop: CASSGHAGRVTDTQYF. Written as DNA, the CDR3 is TGTGCCAGCAGCGGACACGCGGGGCGAGTCACAGATACGCAGTATTTT.